This paragraph reports one TCR beta chain. Authors' methods: By means of reference gene primer amplification, nucleated cell counts were estimated. Data came from immunoSEQ multiplex PCR; TCRdb stores just in-frame clones and leaves some out. D and trimming were read from the DNA, whereas the V and J calls and clone size are those reported in that table. The sample lists around 250,000 clones; roughly nine tenths were seen once. The data were taken from a study of blood T cell repertoires in COVID-19. The CDR3 is 16 residues long. In germline, CDR1 is SGHAT, CDR2 FQNNGV. The V and J ends lost 1 base and 4 bases respectively, with 16 bases between them.

The TCR originated in a human donor in a cohort exposed to, infected with or recovered from COVID-19 (not recorded which). The donor label of this sample is uncertain. V gene TRBV11-2 combines with J gene TRBJ1-2; D is possibly TRBD1 (5 bases). The sequenced sample consisted of PBMCs or T cells enriched from blood (not recorded which). The CDR3: CASSLGRGGKGYGYTF. The CDR3 nucleotides read TGTGCCAGCAGCTTAGGGAGGGGCGGAAAAGGCTATGGCTACACCTTC.